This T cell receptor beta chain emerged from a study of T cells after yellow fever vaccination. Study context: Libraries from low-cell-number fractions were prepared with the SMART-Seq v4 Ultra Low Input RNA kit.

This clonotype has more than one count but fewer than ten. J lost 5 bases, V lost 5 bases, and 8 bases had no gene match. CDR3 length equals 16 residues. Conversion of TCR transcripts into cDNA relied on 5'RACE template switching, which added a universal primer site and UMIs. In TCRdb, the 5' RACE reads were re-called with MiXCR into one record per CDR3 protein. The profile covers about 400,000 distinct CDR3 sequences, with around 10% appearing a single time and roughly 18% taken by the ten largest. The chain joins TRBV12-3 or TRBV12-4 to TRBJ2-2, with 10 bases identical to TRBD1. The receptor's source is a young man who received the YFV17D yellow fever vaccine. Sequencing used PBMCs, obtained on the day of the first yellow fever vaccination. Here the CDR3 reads CASSPTGTGETGELFF. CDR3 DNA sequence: TGTGCCAGCAGTCCGACCGGGACAGGGGAAACCGGGGAGCTGTTTTTT.